These T cell receptor beta chains were read from a single sample in a study of blood T cell repertoires in COVID-19. Sequencing was performed with immunoSEQ multiplex PCR; in TCRdb, only in-frame clones are kept and a portion is missing. This table holds about 33,000 clones, more than 85% found once. The sample consisted of peripheral blood. These receptors all come from a male donor with active COVID-19. Each CDR3 is given with its conserved first and last residue. The order of the fields is V gene, D gene, J gene, clone size, CDR3 DNA, CDR3 protein. The D gene is left open where the match is weak. Size values are once, few and many counts, or a class for expanded clones, and some rows have none.

V gene: TRBV7-2; D gene: TRBD2; J gene: TRBJ2-1; clone size: NA; CDR3 DNA: TGTGCCAGCAGCCCCCCGGGATTAGCGGGGGGGTACAATGAGCAGTTCTTC; CDR3 protein: CASSPPGLAGGYNEQFF
V gene: TRBV18; D gene: TRBD1; J gene: TRBJ1-1; clone size: NA; CDR3 DNA: TGTGCCAGCTTCTCGACAGGGATGAACACTGAAGCTTTCTTT; CDR3 protein: CASFSTGMNTEAFF
V gene: TRBV13; D gene: NA; J gene: TRBJ2-5; clone size: NA; CDR3 DNA: TGTGCCAGCAGCTTAGGTCGGGAGACCCAGTACTTC; CDR3 protein: CASSLGRETQYF
V gene: TRBV9; D gene: TRBD1; J gene: TRBJ2-1; clone size: NA; CDR3 DNA: TGTGCCAGCAGCCCCGGACAGGGGGCCTACAATGAGCAGTTCTTC; CDR3 protein: CASSPGQGAYNEQFF
V gene: TRBV4-1; D gene: TRBD2; J gene: TRBJ2-1; clone size: NA; CDR3 DNA: TGCGCCAGCAGCCCTCGAAGGCGGGGGGGCACCTACAATGAGCAGTTCTTC; CDR3 protein: CASSPRRRGGTYNEQFF
V gene: TRBV11-3; D gene: TRBD1; J gene: TRBJ1-3; clone size: NA; CDR3 DNA: TGTGCCAGCAGCATAGGGACAGAAGCCTCTGGAAACACCATATATTTT; CDR3 protein: CASSIGTEASGNTIYF
V gene: TRBV11-1; D gene: NA; J gene: TRBJ2-1; clone size: NA; CDR3 DNA: TGTGCCAGCAGCTTAGGTCTTACGGGGGTCAATGAGCAGTTCTTC; CDR3 protein: CASSLGLTGVNEQFF
V gene: TRBV10-3; D gene: TRBD1; J gene: TRBJ2-3; clone size: NA; CDR3 DNA: TGTGCCATCAGTGCCACAGGGGGGGATACGCAGTATTTT; CDR3 protein: CAISATGGDTQYF
V gene: TRBV3-1/TRBV3-2; D gene: TRBD1; J gene: TRBJ2-1; clone size: NA; CDR3 DNA: TGTGCCAGCAGCCAACATACAGGGGTCTCCAAGTTCTTC; CDR3 protein: CASSQHTGVSKFF
V gene: TRBV10-2; D gene: TRBD2; J gene: TRBJ2-3; clone size: once; CDR3 DNA: TGCGCCAGCAGTGAGTGGGGGGGTCACCTGGGGGATACGCAGTATTTT; CDR3 protein: CASSEWGGHLGDTQYF
V gene: TRBV19; D gene: NA; J gene: TRBJ2-3; clone size: NA; CDR3 DNA: TGTGCCAGTGCTAGCGATGCAGATACGCAGTATTTT; CDR3 protein: CASASDADTQYF
V gene: TRBV7-3; D gene: NA; J gene: TRBJ1-2; clone size: NA; CDR3 DNA: TGTGCCAGCAGCCCCGACAGGAACTATGGCTACACCTTC; CDR3 protein: CASSPDRNYGYTF
V gene: TRBV5-1; D gene: NA; J gene: TRBJ1-6; clone size: NA; CDR3 DNA: TGCGCCAGCAGAACAGGGTCTTTTAGGTCACCCCTCCACTTT; CDR3 protein: CASRTGSFRSPLHF
V gene: TRBV11-3; D gene: NA; J gene: TRBJ2-7; clone size: NA; CDR3 DNA: TGTGCCAGCAGCCCGGGTGGGGGGAACGAGCAGTACTTC; CDR3 protein: CASSPGGGNEQYF
V gene: TRBV3-1/TRBV3-2; D gene: NA; J gene: TRBJ2-7; clone size: NA; CDR3 DNA: TGTGCCAGCAGCCAAGTGGGGGCAGGCCCGGCGCGCGAGCAGTACTTC; CDR3 protein: CASSQVGAGPAREQYF
V gene: TRBV4-1; D gene: NA; J gene: TRBJ1-4; clone size: NA; CDR3 DNA: TGCGCCAGCAGCCAAGATCGGTCCGGGGTTAATGAAAAACTGTTTTTT; CDR3 protein: CASSQDRSGVNEKLFF
V gene: TRBV21-1; D gene: NA; J gene: TRBJ1-1; clone size: NA; CDR3 DNA: TGTGCCAGCAGCAAAGGCGGCGGGGGCTGGAACACTGAAGCTTTCTTT; CDR3 protein: CASSKGGGGWNTEAFF
V gene: TRBV7-9; D gene: NA; J gene: TRBJ2-1; clone size: NA; CDR3 DNA: TGTGCCAGCAGCTTAGTCTGGGGCGGGGATGAGCAGTTCTTC; CDR3 protein: CASSLVWGGDEQFF
V gene: TRBV9; D gene: NA; J gene: TRBJ1-6; clone size: NA; CDR3 DNA: TGTGCCAGCAGCGTAGGGGAGGGCGGATCACCCCTCCACTTT; CDR3 protein: CASSVGEGGSPLHF
V gene: TRBV27; D gene: NA; J gene: TRBJ1-1; clone size: NA; CDR3 DNA: TGTGCCAGCAGTTTAAGAGGAAACACTGAAGCTTTCTTT; CDR3 protein: CASSLRGNTEAFF
V gene: TRBV30; D gene: NA; J gene: TRBJ2-1; clone size: NA; CDR3 DNA: TGTGCCTGGAGTCTTACAGGGTATCGTAGCAATGAGCAGTTCTTC; CDR3 protein: CAWSLTGYRSNEQFF
V gene: TRBV18; D gene: TRBD1; J gene: TRBJ1-6; clone size: once; CDR3 DNA: TGTGCCAGCTCACCATCGGGACAGTCTAATTCACCCCTCCACTTT; CDR3 protein: CASSPSGQSNSPLHF
V gene: TRBV7-2; D gene: NA; J gene: TRBJ2-7; clone size: NA; CDR3 DNA: TGTGCCAGCAGCTTCACTTCGTCCTCCTACGAGCAGTACTTC; CDR3 protein: CASSFTSSSYEQYF
V gene: TRBV7-2; D gene: NA; J gene: TRBJ2-1; clone size: NA; CDR3 DNA: TGTGCCAGCAGCTTAGCGAGTATCGGGAATGAGCAGTTCTTC; CDR3 protein: CASSLASIGNEQFF
V gene: TRBV6-2/TRBV6-3; D gene: NA; J gene: TRBJ1-1; clone size: few; CDR3 DNA: TGTGCCAGCAGTCGTACAGGGAACACTGAAGCTTTCTTT; CDR3 protein: CASSRTGNTEAFF
V gene: TRBV6-5; D gene: NA; J gene: TRBJ2-1; clone size: NA; CDR3 DNA: TGTGCCAGCAAGTCGCCGGGACTTGCGAATGAGCAGTTCTTC; CDR3 protein: CASKSPGLANEQFF
V gene: TRBV4-1; D gene: NA; J gene: TRBJ1-2; clone size: NA; CDR3 DNA: TGCGCCAGCAGCCAGACAGTAATTAACTATGGCTACACCTTC; CDR3 protein: CASSQTVINYGYTF
V gene: TRBV7-2; D gene: TRBD2; J gene: TRBJ2-1; clone size: NA; CDR3 DNA: TGTGCCAGCAGCTTGGGACTAGCGGGGGCGGGTGAGCAGTTCTTC; CDR3 protein: CASSLGLAGAGEQFF
V gene: TRBV27; D gene: NA; J gene: TRBJ1-2; clone size: NA; CDR3 DNA: TGTGCCAGCAGTTCGGGTCCATCTTCTGGCTACACCTTC; CDR3 protein: CASSSGPSSGYTF
V gene: TRBV6-2/TRBV6-3; D gene: TRBD1; J gene: TRBJ1-1; clone size: NA; CDR3 DNA: TGTGCCAGCAGTTACCCGACAGGGGGCAGGTGGGCGAACACTGAAGCTTTCTTT; CDR3 protein: CASSYPTGGRWANTEAFF
V gene: TRBV10-3; D gene: NA; J gene: TRBJ2-5; clone size: NA; CDR3 DNA: TGTGCCATCAGGGGACTGGAAGAGACCCAGTACTTC; CDR3 protein: CAIRGLEETQYF
V gene: TRBV27; D gene: NA; J gene: TRBJ2-5; clone size: NA; CDR3 DNA: TGTGCCAGCAGTTTCACCCAGGGCGTAAAGACCCAGTACTTC; CDR3 protein: CASSFTQGVKTQYF
V gene: TRBV7-2; D gene: TRBD1; J gene: TRBJ1-6; clone size: NA; CDR3 DNA: TGTGCCAGCAGCTTATGGGCAGGGGGCAATAATTCACCCCTCCACTTT; CDR3 protein: CASSLWAGGNNSPLHF
V gene: TRBV9; D gene: NA; J gene: TRBJ2-7; clone size: NA; CDR3 DNA: TGTGCCAGCAGCGGTGGACAGTTCTACGAGCAGTACTTC; CDR3 protein: CASSGGQFYEQYF
V gene: TRBV27; D gene: NA; J gene: TRBJ1-3; clone size: NA; CDR3 DNA: TGTGCCAGCAGTTTATTTTCAGACACTCGCTCTGGAAACACCATATATTTT; CDR3 protein: CASSLFSDTRSGNTIYF
V gene: TRBV18; D gene: NA; J gene: TRBJ2-7; clone size: NA; CDR3 DNA: TGTGCCAGCTCCCAATCAAGCCGGGTGCACTACGAGCAGTACTTC; CDR3 protein: CASSQSSRVHYEQYF